A selection of T cell receptor beta chains follows, all from one sample in a study of post-analysis software for immune sequencing data. MiXCR, run by TCRdb on the PCR reads, gives a single entry per CDR3 protein. The data contain some 190,000 distinct CDR3 sequences, over 25% of them singletons. The sequenced sample consisted of blood. These receptors came from a girl under 18 with multiple sclerosis. Both conserved end residues are part of each CDR3. Each record gives: D gene, J gene, clone size, V gene, CDR3 protein, CDR3 DNA. D genes are given only for firm matches. Clone size is given for some rows only: seen once, a few or many times, or a class if the clone is expanded.

-,TRBJ1-1,-,TRBV7-2,CASIQGNRDTEAFF,TGTGCCAGCATCCAGGGGAACCGGGACACTGAAGCTTTCTTT
-,TRBJ2-1,few,TRBV28,CASMGEWRRDEQFF,TGTGCCAGCATGGGCGAGTGGCGTCGAGATGAGCAGTTCTTC
-,TRBJ2-7,many,TRBV5-1,CASSSQGSSSYEQYF,TGCGCCAGCAGCTCACAGGGATCCAGCTCCTACGAGCAGTACTTC
-,TRBJ2-1,many,TRBV3-1,CASSQLAIEGNEQFF,TGTGCCAGCAGCCAACTAGCGATAGAGGGCAATGAGCAGTTCTTC
-,TRBJ2-4,many,TRBV30,CAWSVGGPRIQYF,TGTGCCTGGAGTGTAGGAGGGCCGCGCATTCAGTACTTC
-,TRBJ1-2,many,TRBV6-5,CASRANYGYTF,TGTGCCAGCAGAGCTAACTATGGCTACACCTTC
TRBD2,TRBJ2-3,many,TRBV6-6,CASKTSGRASDTQYF,TGTGCCAGCAAAACTAGCGGGAGGGCCTCAGATACGCAGTATTTT
-,TRBJ2-1,few,TRBV7-9,CASSLVGGVGGVEQFF,TGTGCCAGCAGCTTAGTCGGCGGAGTGGGCGGCGTTGAGCAGTTCTTC
-,TRBJ2-5,-,TRBV2,CASSKQYF,TGTGCCAGCAGCAAGCAGTACTTC
-,TRBJ1-5,many,TRBV29-1,CSVGDGQNNQPQHF,TGCAGCGTTGGAGATGGACAGAACAATCAGCCCCAGCATTTT
-,TRBJ2-1,many,TRBV28,CASRAPGPSYNEQFF,TGTGCCAGCAGGGCTCCGGGACCTTCCTACAATGAGCAGTTCTTC
-,TRBJ2-1,many,TRBV7-8,CASSPLGRTPSYNEQFF,TGTGCCAGCAGCCCATTAGGCAGGACCCCCTCCTACAATGAGCAGTTCTTC
-,TRBJ2-2,-,TRBV6-5,CASSYQVVAGELFF,TGTGCCAGCAGTTACCAGGTGGTCGCCGGGGAGCTGTTTTTT
-,TRBJ1-6,-,TRBV2,CASTLPNSPLHF,TGTGCCAGCACCTTACCTAATTCACCCCTCCACTTT
-,TRBJ1-5,many,TRBV20-1,CSAREGAAGNQPQHF,TGCAGTGCTAGAGAGGGGGCGGCCGGGAATCAGCCCCAGCATTTT
-,TRBJ2-6,-,TRBV5-1,CASSPWVSTGSGANVLTF,TGCGCCAGCAGCCCGTGGGTGTCAACGGGGTCTGGGGCCAACGTCCTGACTTTC
-,TRBJ2-7,few,TRBV14,CASSQSSSYEQYF,TGTGCCAGCAGCCAATCCAGCTCCTACGAGCAGTACTTC
-,TRBJ1-5,many,TRBV12-3/TRBV12-4,CASSRGQSYQPQHF,TGTGCCAGCAGTCGCGGACAGTCCTATCAGCCCCAGCATTTT
-,TRBJ2-5,few,TRBV10-3,CTISDGETQYF,TGTACCATCAGTGACGGGGAGACCCAGTACTTC
-,TRBJ2-2,few,TRBV6-6,CATRGSANTGELFF,TGTGCCACCCGAGGTTCCGCGAACACCGGGGAGCTGTTTTTT
TRBD1,TRBJ1-5,many,TRBV10-3,CAISESGTGGQPQHF,TGTGCCATCAGTGAGTCTGGGACAGGGGGTCAGCCCCAGCATTTT
TRBD2,TRBJ2-1,few,TRBV7-9,CASSLTSGETEQFF,TGTGCCAGCAGCTTGACTAGCGGGGAGACTGAGCAGTTCTTC
-,TRBJ2-7,many,TRBV7-9,CASSWGDSEQYF,TGTGCCAGCAGCTGGGGGGACAGCGAGCAGTACTTC
TRBD2,TRBJ2-7,many,TRBV20-1,CSAGVLAGGPTYEQYF,TGCAGTGCCGGCGTTCTAGCGGGAGGGCCCACCTACGAGCAGTACTTC
TRBD1,TRBJ1-1,-,TRBV25-1,CASSENGAGGEAFF,TGTGCCAGCAGTGAAAATGGGGCAGGGGGGGAAGCTTTCTTT
-,TRBJ1-2,few,TRBV7-6,CASSLNIEGSNYGYTF,TGTGCCAGCAGCTTAAATATCGAGGGATCTAACTATGGCTACACCTTC
-,TRBJ2-5,-,TRBV29-1,CSVEAGAIQGTQYF,TGCAGCGTTGAGGCGGGGGCCATCCAAGGGACCCAGTACTTC
TRBD2,TRBJ2-1,-,TRBV7-8,CASSSLRGGLVDEQFF,TGTGCCAGCAGCTCACTACGGGGGGGCCTAGTCGATGAGCAGTTCTTC
-,TRBJ1-1,-,TRBV28,CASARNTKAFF,TGTGCCAGCGCCAGGAACACTAAAGCTTTCTTT
-,TRBJ2-7,many,TRBV5-1,CASSFWGGHHEQYF,TGCGCCAGCAGCTTTTGGGGGGGGCACCACGAGCAGTACTTC
TRBD2,TRBJ2-7,many,TRBV4-2,CASSQDLPSGSNEQYF,TGTGCCAGCAGCCAAGATTTGCCTAGCGGGAGCAACGAGCAGTACTTC
TRBD1,TRBJ2-4,many,TRBV4-1,CASSQDLGAGGSKNIQYF,TGCGCCAGCAGCCAAGACCTGGGGGCAGGGGGATCCAAAAACATTCAGTACTTC
-,TRBJ1-5,-,TRBV30,CAWSVGVNQPQHF,TGTGCCTGGAGTGTAGGAGTCAATCAGCCCCAGCATTTT
-,TRBJ1-2,many,TRBV4-1,CASSQERGGYGYTF,TGCGCCAGCAGCCAAGAGAGGGGGGGGTATGGCTACACCTTC
-,TRBJ1-5,few,TRBV27,CASSGGPNQPQHF,TGTGCCAGCAGTGGCGGGCCCAATCAGCCCCAGCATTTT
TRBD2,TRBJ2-3,few,TRBV5-1,CASSSRLAGTTDTQYF,TGCGCCAGCAGCTCACGACTAGCGGGGACCACAGATACGCAGTATTTT
-,TRBJ1-2,-,TRBV20-1,CSALTEWVLHGYTF,TGCAGTGCTCTTACCGAGTGGGTCTTGCATGGCTACACCTTC
-,TRBJ2-1,-,TRBV5-1,CASSFSPGEDEQFF,TGCGCCAGCAGCTTTTCTCCAGGGGAGGATGAGCAGTTCTTC
-,TRBJ2-5,many,TRBV20-1,CSGIGGTGETQYF,TGCAGTGGCATAGGGGGGACGGGGGAGACCCAGTACTTC
-,TRBJ1-2,-,TRBV9,CACRREPNYGYTF,TGTGCCTGCAGGCGGGAGCCAAACTATGGCTACACCTTC
-,TRBJ2-3,-,TRBV20-1,CSVGGPTDTQYF,TGCAGTGTTGGGGGGCCCACAGATACGCAGTATTTT
TRBD2,TRBJ2-3,many,TRBV9,CASSVLAGEGTDTQYF,TGTGCCAGCAGCGTTCTAGCGGGAGAGGGCACAGATACGCAGTATTTT